A single sample is the source of the 3 T cell receptor beta chains below, sequenced in a study of shared clonotypes between healthy human individuals. Repertoires were generated with immunoSEQ multiplex PCR, while TCRdb's copy carries only in-frame clones and drops some. The repertoire holds approximately 1,500,000 clones, with around 98% as singletons. What was sequenced was naive CD4+ T cells sorted from blood. The subset is: CD45RA+ positively selected. The receptor set was obtained from a man between 25 and 39 years old in good health.

This clone has more than one count but fewer than ten. The same CDR3 also results from other DNA sequences found in this sample. The chain combines TRBV18 with TRBJ2-1; unclear D gene. The CDR3 runs to 13 residues. The germline V and J ends were trimmed by 3 bases and 0 bases, with 3 bases remaining between them. From germline, CDR1 is KGHSH and CDR2 LQKENI. CDR3 DNA sequence: TGTGCCAGCTCACCGAGCTCCTACAATGAGCAGTTCTTC. Residues: CASSPSSYNEQFF.

This clone came up once. The chain employs TRBV11-3 and TRBJ2-1, with 11 bases aligning to TRBD2. Losses at the gene ends were 3 bases for V and 4 bases for J; bases not matched to a gene: 11. This CDR3 has 18 amino acids. CDR1 is SGHNT and CDR2 is YENEEA in the germline V gene. The chain's CDR3 is CASSLGYAGLADYNEQFF. The DNA of the CDR3 is TGTGCCAGCAGCTTGGGCTATGCGGGACTAGCGGATTACAATGAGCAGTTCTTC.

In regard to this clone: Additional DNA sequences in this sample encode the identical CDR3. The chain links TRBV9 to TRBJ2-2; D unclear. The V end lost 4 bases, the J end lost 4 bases, and 8 bases lay between the germline ends. The CDR3 has 13 residues. Germline V gives CDR1 SGDLS, CDR2 YYNGEE. CDR3 loop: CASSPRVTGELFF. The CDR3 bases are TGTGCCAGCAGCCCTCGGGTCACCGGGGAGCTGTTTTTT.